These T cell receptor beta chains were read from a single sample in a study of cytomegalovirus exposure and HLA in healthy donors. TCRdb keeps only in-frame clones here, not all; method: immunoSEQ multiplex PCR. Found here are about 140,000 clones, approximately 79% of them singletons; the top ten hold more than 0.95%. The sequenced sample consisted of PBMCs. The receptors shown here come from a man younger than 35 in good health and CMV-seronegative. Each CDR3 is given with its conserved first and last residue. A D gene is named only where the DNA matches it firmly. The listing skips clone size in some rows; elsewhere it reads once, few, many or a size class.

cdr3_length,clone_size,j_call,v_call,d_call,cdr3_aa,cdr3_nt
15,-,TRBJ1-2,TRBV25-1,-,CASSESVLWGGGYTF,TGTGCCAGCAGTGAATCGGTCCTGTGGGGAGGTGGCTACACCTTC
13,-,TRBJ1-2,TRBV5-6,TRBD1,CASSLSQGEGYTF,TGTGCCAGCAGCTTGTCACAGGGGGAAGGCTACACCTTC
13,-,TRBJ2-7,TRBV19,-,CASSIPSGYEQYF,TGTGCCAGTAGTATTCCGTCCGGTTACGAGCAGTACTTC
15,-,TRBJ1-4,TRBV12-5,-,CASGLVLGASEKLFF,TGTGCTAGTGGTTTGGTATTGGGGGCGAGTGAAAAACTGTTTTTT
15,-,TRBJ2-3,TRBV5-1,-,CASSLEQGITDTQYF,TGCGCCAGCAGCTTGGAGCAGGGTATCACAGATACGCAGTATTTT
13,-,TRBJ2-2,TRBV10-3,-,CAISVADTGELFF,TGTGCCATCAGTGTTGCGGACACCGGGGAGCTGTTTTTT
16,-,TRBJ1-2,TRBV5-1,TRBD1,CASSLTRGRQDYGYTF,TGCGCCAGCAGCTTGACCAGGGGGCGCCAGGACTATGGCTACACCTTC
15,-,TRBJ2-5,TRBV11-2,TRBD1,CASSLSGTVKRTQYF,TGTGCCAGCAGCTTATCCGGGACAGTCAAGAGGACCCAGTACTTC
14,few,TRBJ2-1,TRBV5-6,TRBD2,CASSLIGLANEQFF,TGTGCCAGCAGCTTGATCGGACTAGCAAATGAGCAGTTCTTC
14,-,TRBJ2-1,TRBV27,TRBD1,CASSSQGANYEQFF,TGTGCCAGCAGTTCGCAGGGGGCGAATTATGAGCAGTTCTTC
15,-,TRBJ1-3,TRBV9,-,CASSTDGLSGSTIYF,TGTGCCAGCAGCACGGACGGACTCTCTGGAAGCACCATATATTTT
14,few,TRBJ1-4,TRBV19,TRBD1,CASSIQGQGEKLFF,TGTGCCAGTAGCATACAGGGGCAGGGTGAAAAACTGTTTTTT
15,-,TRBJ1-2,TRBV27,TRBD1,CASSSQGQGNYGYTF,TGTGCCAGCAGTTCCCAAGGACAGGGGAACTATGGCTACACCTTC
14,-,TRBJ2-7,TRBV9,-,CASSGAGNSYEQYF,TGTGCCAGCAGCGGCGCAGGGAATTCCTACGAGCAGTACTTC
14,once,TRBJ1-2,TRBV6-5,-,CASSFTDRRYGYTF,TGTGCCAGCAGTTTCACTGACAGACGCTATGGCTACACCTTC
13,-,TRBJ2-7,TRBV30,-,CAWNVGRGDEQYF,TGTGCCTGGAACGTGGGCAGGGGGGACGAGCAGTACTTC
15,-,TRBJ1-2,TRBV12-5,-,CASGLVSGGSYGYTF,TGTGCTAGTGGTTTGGTAAGCGGGGGGAGCTATGGCTACACCTTC
17,-,TRBJ1-2,TRBV7-9,-,CSSSLAIVQPARRGYTF,TGTTCCAGCAGCTTAGCGATCGTGCAGCCTGCCAGGAGGGGCTACACCTTC
11,-,TRBJ1-3,TRBV7-9,-,CASSLPDTIYF,TGTGCCAGCAGCTTACCGGACACCATATATTTT
13,-,TRBJ1-1,TRBV7-6,-,CASSFGGGAEAFF,TGTGCCAGCAGCTTCGGGGGGGGCGCTGAAGCTTTCTTT
14,-,TRBJ2-3,TRBV14,TRBD1,CASSRRTGSDTQYF,TGTGCCAGCAGCCGACGGACAGGGTCAGATACGCAGTATTTT
15,-,TRBJ2-2,TRBV6-5,-,CASSHRPISTGELFF,TGTGCCAGCAGCCACAGGCCGATTAGCACCGGGGAGCTGTTTTTT
15,-,TRBJ1-1,TRBV10-3,TRBD1,CAISETDRVGTEAFF,TGTGCCATCAGTGAGACAGACAGGGTCGGGACTGAAGCTTTCTTT
14,-,TRBJ1-1,TRBV27,-,CASSLEGRDTEAFF,TGTGCCAGCAGTTTAGAGGGGAGGGACACTGAAGCTTTCTTT
14,-,TRBJ1-5,TRBV7-8,-,CASSQHRVNQPQHF,TGTGCCAGCAGCCAACACAGGGTCAATCAGCCCCAGCATTTT
17,once,TRBJ2-7,TRBV21-1,-,CASSKVERGHRPFEQYF,TGTGCCAGCAGCAAAGTGGAAAGAGGACACCGGCCTTTCGAGCAGTACTTC